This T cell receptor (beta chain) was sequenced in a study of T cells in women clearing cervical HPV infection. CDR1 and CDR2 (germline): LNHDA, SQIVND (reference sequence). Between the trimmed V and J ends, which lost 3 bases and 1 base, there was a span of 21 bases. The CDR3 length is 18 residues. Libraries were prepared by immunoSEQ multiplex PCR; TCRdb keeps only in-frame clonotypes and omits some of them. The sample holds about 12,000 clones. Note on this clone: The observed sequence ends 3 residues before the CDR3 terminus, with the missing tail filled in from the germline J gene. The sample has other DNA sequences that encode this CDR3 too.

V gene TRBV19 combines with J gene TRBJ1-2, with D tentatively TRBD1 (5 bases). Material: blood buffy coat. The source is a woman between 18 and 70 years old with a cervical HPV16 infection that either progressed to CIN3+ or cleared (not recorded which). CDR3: CASSIEGRPAINNYGYTF. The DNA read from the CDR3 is TGTGCCAGTAGTATTGAGGGGCGCCCCGCAATTAATAACTATGGC.